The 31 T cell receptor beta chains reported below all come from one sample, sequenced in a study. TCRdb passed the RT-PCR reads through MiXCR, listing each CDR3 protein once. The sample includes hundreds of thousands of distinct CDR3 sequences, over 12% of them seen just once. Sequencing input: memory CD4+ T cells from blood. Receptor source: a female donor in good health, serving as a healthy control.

The CDR3, as DNA: TGTGCCAGCAGCCCGGACGGGTCCTACGAGCAGTACTTC. This translates into CASSPDGSYEQYF. V gene TRBV7-8 combines with J gene TRBJ2-7, with D hard to call. This CDR3 has 13 residues. Trimming took 5 bases from V and 1 from J, leaving 9 bases between them. Germline V gene data show CDR1 as SGHVS and CDR2 as FQNEAQ.

The CDR3 region has the DNA TGTGCCAGCAGCTTTCTTACGGGGGGGGCTTACAATGAGCAGTTCTTC. It yields the protein CASSFLTGGAYNEQFF. V is TRBV5-5 and J is TRBJ2-1, with 8 positions matching TRBD2. Germline CDR1 is SGHKS and CDR2 is YYEKEE (reference sequence). Trimming cost V 2 bases and J 4 bases; bases outside gene matches: 8. The CDR3 runs to 16 residues.

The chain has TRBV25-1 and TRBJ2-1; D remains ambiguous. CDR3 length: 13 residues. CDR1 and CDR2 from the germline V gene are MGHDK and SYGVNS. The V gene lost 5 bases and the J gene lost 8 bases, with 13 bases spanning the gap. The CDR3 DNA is TGTGCCAGCAGTACATCTAGAACCCATGAGCAGTTCTTC. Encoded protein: CASSTSRTHEQFF.

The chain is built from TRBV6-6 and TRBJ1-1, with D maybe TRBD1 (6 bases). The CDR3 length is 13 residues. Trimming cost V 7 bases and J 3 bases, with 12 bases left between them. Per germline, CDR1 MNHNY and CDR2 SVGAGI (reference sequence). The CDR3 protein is CASTHREDTEAFF. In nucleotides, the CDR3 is TGTGCCAGCACCCACAGGGAAGACACTGAAGCTTTCTTT.

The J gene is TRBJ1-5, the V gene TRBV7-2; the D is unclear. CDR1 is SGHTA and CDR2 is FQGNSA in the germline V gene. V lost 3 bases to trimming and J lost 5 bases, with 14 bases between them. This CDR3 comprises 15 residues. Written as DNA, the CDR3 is TGTGCCAGCAGCTTCGCTTTGGGAGGAGATCAGCCCCAGCATTTT. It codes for CASSFALGGDQPQHF. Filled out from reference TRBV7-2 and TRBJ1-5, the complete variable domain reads GAGVSQSPSNKVTEKGKDVELRCDPISGHTALYWYRQSLGQGLEFLIYFQGNSAPDKSGLPSDRFSAERTGGSVSTLTIQRTQQEDSAVYLCASSFALGGDQPQHFGDGTRLSIL.

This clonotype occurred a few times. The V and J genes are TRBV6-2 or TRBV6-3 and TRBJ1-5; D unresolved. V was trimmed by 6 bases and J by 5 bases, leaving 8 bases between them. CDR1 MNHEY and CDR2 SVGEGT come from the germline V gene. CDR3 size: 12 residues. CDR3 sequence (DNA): TGTGCCAGCAGAGGCCGTTATCAGCCCCAGCATTTT. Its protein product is CASRGRYQPQHF.

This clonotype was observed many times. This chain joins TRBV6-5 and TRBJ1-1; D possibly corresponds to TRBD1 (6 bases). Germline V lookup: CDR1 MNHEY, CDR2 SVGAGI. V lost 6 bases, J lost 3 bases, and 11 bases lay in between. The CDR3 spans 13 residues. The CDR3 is CASRNTGYTEAFF. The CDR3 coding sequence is TGTGCCAGCAGGAATACAGGGTACACTGAAGCTTTCTTT.

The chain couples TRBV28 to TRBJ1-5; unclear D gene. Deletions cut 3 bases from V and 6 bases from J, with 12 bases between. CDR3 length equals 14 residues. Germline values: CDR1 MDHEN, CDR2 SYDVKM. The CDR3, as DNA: TGTGCCAGCAGTTTGAGGGAATGGGGTCAGCCCCAGCATTTT. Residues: CASSLREWGQPQHF.

For the CDR3, the DNA is TGCAGTGCTAGCCCGGGACTAGCGGAATACAATGAGCAGTTCTTC. Protein: CSASPGLAEYNEQFF. The V and J genes are TRBV20-1 and TRBJ2-1; 11 bases line up with TRBD2. J was trimmed by 4 bases and V by 3 bases; bases with no gene match: 5. CDR1 is DFQATT and CDR2 is SNEGSKA in the germline V gene (reference sequence). The CDR3 loop spans 15 amino acids.

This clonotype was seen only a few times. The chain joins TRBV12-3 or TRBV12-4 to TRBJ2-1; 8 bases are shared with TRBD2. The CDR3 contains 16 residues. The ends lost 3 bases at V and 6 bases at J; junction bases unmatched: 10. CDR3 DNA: TGTGCCAGCAGTTTCCGAGCAGCGGGAGCCTTCAATGAGCAGTTCTTC. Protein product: CASSFRAAGAFNEQFF.

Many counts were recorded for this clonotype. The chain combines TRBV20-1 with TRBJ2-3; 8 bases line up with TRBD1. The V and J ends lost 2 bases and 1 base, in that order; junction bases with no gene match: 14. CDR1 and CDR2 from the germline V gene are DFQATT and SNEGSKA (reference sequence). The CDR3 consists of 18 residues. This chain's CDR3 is CSARKTGHGTGGTDTQYF. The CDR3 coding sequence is TGCAGTGCTAGAAAAACCGGCCATGGGACAGGTGGCACAGATACGCAGTATTTT.

The CDR3: CASRDGGPITDTQYF. Written as DNA, the CDR3 is TGTGCCAGTAGGGATGGCGGTCCGATTACAGATACGCAGTATTTT. This chain uses TRBV19 with TRBJ2-3, with D unclear. This CDR3 spans 15 amino acids. V was pared by 6 bases and J by 3 bases, with 16 bases between. CDR1 is LNHDA, CDR2 SQIVND, per germline (reference sequence).

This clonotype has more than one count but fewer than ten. CDR3 in amino acids: CASSFTGGQGYTF. The CDR3 bases are TGCGCCAGCAGCTTTACCGGGGGACAAGGCTACACCTTC. The chain carries TRBV5-1 and TRBJ1-2; possible D gene TRBD1, 6 bases. With 2 bases removed from V and 8 bases from J, the gap between germline ends came to 13 bases. The CDR3 spans 13 residues. CDR1 and CDR2 from the germline V gene are SGHRS and YFSETQ.

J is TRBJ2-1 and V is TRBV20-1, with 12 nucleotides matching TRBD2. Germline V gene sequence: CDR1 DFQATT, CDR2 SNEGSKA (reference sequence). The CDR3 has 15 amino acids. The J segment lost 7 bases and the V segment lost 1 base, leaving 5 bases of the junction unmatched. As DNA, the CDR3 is TGCAGTGCTAGAGTCAGGACTAGCGGGAAAAATGAGCAGTTCTTC. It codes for CSARVRTSGKNEQFF.

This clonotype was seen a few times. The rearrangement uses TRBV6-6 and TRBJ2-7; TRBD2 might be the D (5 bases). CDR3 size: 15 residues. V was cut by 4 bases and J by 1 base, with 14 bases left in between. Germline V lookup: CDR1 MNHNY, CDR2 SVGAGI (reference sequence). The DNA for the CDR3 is TGTGCCAGCAGTTCTCAGGCGGGCATTTCCTACGAGCAGTACTTC. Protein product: CASSSQAGISYEQYF.

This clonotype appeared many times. The CDR3 spells CASNPGTATYEQYF. In nucleotides, the CDR3 is TGTGCCAGCAACCCCGGGACGGCAACCTACGAGCAGTACTTC. This rearrangement joins TRBV11-2 to TRBJ2-7; D is tentatively TRBD1 or TRBD2 (5 bases each). CDR1 is SGHAT, CDR2 FQNNGV, per germline. V lost 7 bases and J lost 2, with 15 bases in between. CDR3 length: 14 amino acids.

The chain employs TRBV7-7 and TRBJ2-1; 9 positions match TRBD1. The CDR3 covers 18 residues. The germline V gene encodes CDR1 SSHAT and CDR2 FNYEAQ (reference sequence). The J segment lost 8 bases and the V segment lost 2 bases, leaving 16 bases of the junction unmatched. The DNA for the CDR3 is TGTGCCAGCAGCTTAAGGCCGGGTGACTGGACAGGGGACCATGAGCAGTTCTTC. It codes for CASSLRPGDWTGDHEQFF.

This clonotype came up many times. CDR3 nucleotide sequence: TGTGCCAGCAGTCCGGGACCCGTCCCCAATGAGCAGTTCTTC. Its protein product is CASSPGPVPNEQFF. The rearrangement uses TRBV27 and TRBJ2-1; possibly TRBD1 or TRBD2 for D (5 bases each). Trimming left V 5 bases short and J 6 bases short, with 14 bases between. Looked up from germline, CDR1 is MNHEY and CDR2 is SMNVEV (reference sequence). The CDR3 contains 14 residues.

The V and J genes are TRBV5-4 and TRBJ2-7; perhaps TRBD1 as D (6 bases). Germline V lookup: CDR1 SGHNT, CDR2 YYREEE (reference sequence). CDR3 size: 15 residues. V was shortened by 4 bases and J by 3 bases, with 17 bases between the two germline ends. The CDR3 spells CASSGRDMTFYEQYF. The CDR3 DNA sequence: TGTGCCAGCAGCGGCCGGGACATGACCTTCTACGAGCAGTACTTC.

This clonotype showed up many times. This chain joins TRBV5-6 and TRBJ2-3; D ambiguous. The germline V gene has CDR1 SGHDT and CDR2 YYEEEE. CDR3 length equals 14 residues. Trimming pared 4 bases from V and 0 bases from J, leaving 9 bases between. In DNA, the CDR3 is TGTGCCAGCAGCCCCCGAGGCAGCACAGATACGCAGTATTTT. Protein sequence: CASSPRGSTDTQYF.

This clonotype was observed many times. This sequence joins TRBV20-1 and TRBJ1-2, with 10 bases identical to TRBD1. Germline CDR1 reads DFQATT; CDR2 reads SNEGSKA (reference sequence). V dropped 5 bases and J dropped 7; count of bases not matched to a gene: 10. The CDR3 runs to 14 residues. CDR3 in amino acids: CSAQSGTGAFGYTF. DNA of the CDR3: TGCAGTGCTCAATCCGGGACAGGGGCCTTTGGCTACACCTTC.

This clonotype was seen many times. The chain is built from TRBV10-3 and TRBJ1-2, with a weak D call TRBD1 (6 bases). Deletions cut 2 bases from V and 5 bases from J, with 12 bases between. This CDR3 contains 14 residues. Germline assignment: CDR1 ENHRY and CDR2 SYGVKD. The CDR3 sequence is CAISEGPGHYGYTF. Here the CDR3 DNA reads TGTGCCATCAGTGAGGGCCCGGGACATTATGGCTACACCTTC.

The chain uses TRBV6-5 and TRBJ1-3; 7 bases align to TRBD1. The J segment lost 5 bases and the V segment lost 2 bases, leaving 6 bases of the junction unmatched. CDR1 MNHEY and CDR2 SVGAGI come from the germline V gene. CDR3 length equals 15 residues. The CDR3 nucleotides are TGTGCCAGCAGTTACGGGGACAGAGGAAGAAACACCATATATTTT. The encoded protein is CASSYGDRGRNTIYF.

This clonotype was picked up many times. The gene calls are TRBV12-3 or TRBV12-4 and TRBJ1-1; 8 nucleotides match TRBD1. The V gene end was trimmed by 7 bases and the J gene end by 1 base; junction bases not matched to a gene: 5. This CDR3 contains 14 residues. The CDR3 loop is CASTKTGANTEAFF. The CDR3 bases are TGTGCCAGCACTAAGACAGGGGCGAACACTGAAGCTTTCTTT.

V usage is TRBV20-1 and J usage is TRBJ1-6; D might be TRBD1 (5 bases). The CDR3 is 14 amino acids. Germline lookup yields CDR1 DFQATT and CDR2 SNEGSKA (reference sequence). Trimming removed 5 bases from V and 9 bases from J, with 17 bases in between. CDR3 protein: CSAGSSGDGSPLHF. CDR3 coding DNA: TGCAGTGCTGGGAGTTCGGGGGACGGTTCACCCCTCCACTTT.

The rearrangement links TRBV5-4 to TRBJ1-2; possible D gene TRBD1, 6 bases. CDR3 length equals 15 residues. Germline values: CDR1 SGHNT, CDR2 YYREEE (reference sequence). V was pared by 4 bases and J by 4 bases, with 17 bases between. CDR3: CASSAAPGETYGYTF. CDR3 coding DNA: TGTGCCAGCAGCGCTGCACCAGGGGAGACCTATGGCTACACCTTC.

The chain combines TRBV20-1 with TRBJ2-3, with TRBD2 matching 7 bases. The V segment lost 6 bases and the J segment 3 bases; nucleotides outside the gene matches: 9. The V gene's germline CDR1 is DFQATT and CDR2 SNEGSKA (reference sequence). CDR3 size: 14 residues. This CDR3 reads CSAHLGLGTDTQYF. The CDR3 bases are TGCAGTGCCCACCTCGGACTAGGTACAGATACGCAGTATTTT.

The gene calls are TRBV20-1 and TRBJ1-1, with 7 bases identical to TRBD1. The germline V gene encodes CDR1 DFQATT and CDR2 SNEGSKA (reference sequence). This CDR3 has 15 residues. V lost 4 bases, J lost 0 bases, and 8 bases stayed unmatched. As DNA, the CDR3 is TGCAGTGCTAAGACAGGGTCCTCAATGAACACTGAAGCTTTCTTT. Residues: CSAKTGSSMNTEAFF.

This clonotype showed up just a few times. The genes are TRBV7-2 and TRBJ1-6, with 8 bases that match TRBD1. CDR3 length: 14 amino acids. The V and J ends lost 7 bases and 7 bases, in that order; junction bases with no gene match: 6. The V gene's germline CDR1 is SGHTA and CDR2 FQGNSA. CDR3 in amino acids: CASTDTGGNSPLHF. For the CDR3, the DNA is TGTGCCAGCACCGACACAGGGGGGAATTCACCCCTCCACTTT.

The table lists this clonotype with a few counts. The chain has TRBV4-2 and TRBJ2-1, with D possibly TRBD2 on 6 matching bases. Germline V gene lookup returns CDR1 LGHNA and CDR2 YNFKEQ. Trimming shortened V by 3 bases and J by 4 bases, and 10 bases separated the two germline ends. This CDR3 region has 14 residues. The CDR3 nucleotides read TGTGCCAGCAGCCAGACTAGGGAGTACAATGAGCAGTTCTTC. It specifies CASSQTREYNEQFF.

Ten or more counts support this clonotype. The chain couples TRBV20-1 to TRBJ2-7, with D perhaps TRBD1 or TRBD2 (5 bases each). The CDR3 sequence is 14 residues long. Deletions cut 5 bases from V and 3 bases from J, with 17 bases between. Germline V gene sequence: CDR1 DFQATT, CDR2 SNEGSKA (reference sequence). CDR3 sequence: CSAGDTGTNYEQYF. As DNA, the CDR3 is TGCAGTGCTGGTGATACCGGGACGAACTACGAGCAGTACTTC.